This entry features one T cell receptor (beta chain) sequence. Its matching antigen is unknown. The data stem from a study of shared clonotypes between healthy human individuals. Findings and limits, study-wide: The researchers took only blood, and tissue repertoires probably look different.

All donors qualified as healthy HIV-negative adults and had experienced no recent acute infections or vaccinations. An assay was performed, and its level was deep. Clones were read by immunoSEQ multiplex PCR, and TCRdb kept only the in-frame ones, dropping some. The data contain fewer than 350,000 clones, around 86% of them singletons. CDR1 GTSNPN and CDR2 SVGIG come from the germline V gene (reference sequence). CDR3 length equals 13 residues. Trimming took 0 bases from V and 4 from J, leaving 9 bases between them. The sequenced sample consisted of memory CD8+ T cells sorted from blood. Indicated subset: CD45RO+ cells pooled with CCR7-negative TemRA cells. The chain employs TRBV30 and TRBJ1-2; unclear D gene. The receptor comes from a man younger than 35 in good health. CDR3 residues: CAWSVEAGYGYTF. CDR3 bases: TGTGCCTGGAGTGTAGAGGCGGGCTATGGCTACACCTTC. The variable domain in full, completed from reference TRBV30 and TRBJ1-2, reads SQTIHQWPATLVQPVGSPLSLECTVEGTSNPNLYWYRQAAGRGLQLLFYSVGIGQISSEVPQNLSASRPQDRQFILSSKKLLLSDSGFYLCAWSVEAGYGYTFGSGTRLTVV.